This T cell receptor beta chain was profiled in a study of prognosis after radiotherapy for stage I lung cancer. Looking at the study overall: It was considered that all non-small cell lung cancer patients were medically inoperable. As radiotherapy, SBRT was administered in 3 to 5 fractions with a biologically effective dose of at least 100 Gy.

Genomic DNA was subjected to two-round multiplex PCR for amplification of TCR beta CDR3. Specific primers for each TRBV and TRBJ gene were what first-round PCR used. Each CDR3 protein gets one entry after TCRdb re-called the multiplex PCR reads with MiXCR. The repertoire holds about 12,000 distinct CDR3 sequences, with roughly 54% as singletons. The CDR3 runs to 15 residues. The V end lost 4 bases, the J end lost 7 bases, and 18 bases lay between the germline ends. Germline V CDR1 and CDR2: SGHNT, YENEEA. J is TRBJ2-3 and V is TRBV11-3, with D possibly called TRBD1 or TRBD2 (5 bases each). The receptor was isolated from a donor aged 50 or older with non-small cell lung cancer. Sample: PBMCs, taken before or after stereotactic body radiation therapy (not recorded which). The CDR3 protein is CASSSRDRQGNTQYF. The CDR3 DNA sequence: TGTGCCAGCAGCTCCCGGGACCGCCAAGGGAATACGCAGTATTTT.